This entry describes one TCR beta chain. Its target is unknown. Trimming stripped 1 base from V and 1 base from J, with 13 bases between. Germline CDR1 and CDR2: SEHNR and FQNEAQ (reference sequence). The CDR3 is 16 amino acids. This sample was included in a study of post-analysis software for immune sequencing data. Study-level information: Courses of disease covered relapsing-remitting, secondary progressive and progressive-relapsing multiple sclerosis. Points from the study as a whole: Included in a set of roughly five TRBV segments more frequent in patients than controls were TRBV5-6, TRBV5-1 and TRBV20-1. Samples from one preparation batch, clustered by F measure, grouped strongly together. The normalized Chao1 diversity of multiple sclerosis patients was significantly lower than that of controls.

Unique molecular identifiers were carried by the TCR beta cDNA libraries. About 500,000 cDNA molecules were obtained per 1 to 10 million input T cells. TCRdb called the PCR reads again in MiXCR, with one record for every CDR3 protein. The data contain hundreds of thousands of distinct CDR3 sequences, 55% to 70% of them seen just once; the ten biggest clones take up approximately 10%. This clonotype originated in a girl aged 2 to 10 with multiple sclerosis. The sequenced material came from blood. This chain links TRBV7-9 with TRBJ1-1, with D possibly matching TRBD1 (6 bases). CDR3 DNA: TGTGCCAGCAGCTTAGGCCAGGGGAGCGGGAACACTGAAGCTTTCTTT. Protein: CASSLGQGSGNTEAFF.